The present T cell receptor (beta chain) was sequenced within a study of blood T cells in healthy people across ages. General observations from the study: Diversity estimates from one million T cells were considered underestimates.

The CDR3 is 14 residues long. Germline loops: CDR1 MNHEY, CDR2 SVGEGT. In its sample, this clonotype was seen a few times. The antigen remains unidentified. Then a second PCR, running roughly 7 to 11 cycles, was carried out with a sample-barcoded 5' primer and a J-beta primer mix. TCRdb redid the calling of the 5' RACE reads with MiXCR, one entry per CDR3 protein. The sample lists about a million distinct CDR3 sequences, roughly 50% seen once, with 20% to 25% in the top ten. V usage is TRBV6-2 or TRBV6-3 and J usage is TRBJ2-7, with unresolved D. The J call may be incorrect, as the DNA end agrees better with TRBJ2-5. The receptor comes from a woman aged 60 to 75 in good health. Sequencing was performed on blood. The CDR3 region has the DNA TGTGCCAGCGCGACCGACCTCGCGCGGCGGACCCAGTACTTC. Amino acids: CASATDLARRTQYF.